This TCR beta chain was sequenced for a study of tumor T cells in aggressive B-cell lymphoma. Assay: immunoSEQ multiplex PCR; the TCRdb copy retains only in-frame clones and omits some. The sample lists about 9,900 clones, approximately 85% occurring once. The J segment lost 0 bases and the V segment lost 6 bases, leaving 3 bases of the junction unmatched. This CDR3 is built from 16 residues. Germline V gene data show CDR1 as MDHEN and CDR2 as SYDVKM. Sequenced input: tumor tissue. The clonotype was recovered from an adult with diffuse large B cell lymphoma. The chain couples TRBV28 to TRBJ2-6; the match to TRBD2 covers 9 bases. CDR3 in amino acids: CASREGLASGANVLTF. The CDR3 DNA reads as TGTGCCAGCAGGGAGGGACTAGCCTCTGGGGCCAACGTCCTGACTTTC.